This T cell receptor beta chain is from a study of blood T cell repertoires in COVID-19. Across the whole study: The cDNA or gDNA used as material had been derived from T cells, B-cell-depleted T cells, or PBMCs.

Authors' methods: It was from reference gene primer amplification that nucleated cell counts were estimated. Produced via immunoSEQ multiplex PCR; TCRdb's table is partial and in-frame only. That table supplies the V and J calls and clone size; D and trimming were determined from the DNA. Among 300,000 to 400,000 clones listed, roughly 90% were seen once. This clone appeared a single time. All enrollees were about 18 to 95 years old and from roughly 22 US areas. The germline gives CDR1 KGHDR, CDR2 SFDVKD. This CDR3 contains 15 residues. Losses at the gene ends were 5 bases for V and 8 bases for J; bases not matched to a gene: 6.

The source of this sequence is a woman aged 25-40 years with acute COVID-19. The chain carries TRBV24-1 and TRBJ2-1, with 12 positions matching TRBD1. What was sequenced was PBMCs or T cells enriched from blood (not recorded which). CDR3 in DNA: TGTGCCACCAGTGTCGGGACAGGGGGCTTATATGAGCAGTTCTTC. Its protein product is CATSVGTGGLYEQFF.